Listed below are T cell receptor beta chains from one sample, sequenced in a study of T-cell reconstitution after alpha-beta-depleted transplantation in children. MiXCR, applied by TCRdb to the PCR reads, yields one record per CDR3 protein. Of some 200,000 distinct CDR3 sequences detected, about 14% appear once; the ten largest clones hold approximately 13%. The material was PBMCs from the stem cell graft donor, obtained from the stem cell graft. The receptors were sampled from a human donor who donated a stem cell graft to a child with acute lymphoblastic leukemia. The CDR3 runs from the conserved cysteine through the conserved F or W. Each record gives: CDR3 DNA, CDR3 protein, clone size, D gene, CDR3 length, J gene, V gene. A D gene is named only where the DNA matches it firmly. A clone size is listed for some rows: how often the clone was seen (once, few, many), or a class if it is expanded.

CDR3 DNA: TGCGCCAGCAGCTTGGGACAACGGGCTGAAGCTTTCTTT
CDR3 protein: CASSLGQRAEAFF
clone size: few
D gene: .
CDR3 length: 13
J gene: TRBJ1-1
V gene: TRBV5-1

CDR3 DNA: TGCGCCAGCAGCTCGGGGACTAGCGGGAGTTGGTACGAGCAGTACTTC
CDR3 protein: CASSSGTSGSWYEQYF
clone size: .
D gene: TRBD2
CDR3 length: 16
J gene: TRBJ2-7
V gene: TRBV5-1

CDR3 DNA: TGCGCCAGCAGCTTGCGCGGGGGCGCCTACGAGCAGTACTTC
CDR3 protein: CASSLRGGAYEQYF
clone size: .
D gene: .
CDR3 length: 14
J gene: TRBJ2-7
V gene: TRBV5-1

CDR3 DNA: TGTGCCAGCAGCTCCTCCGGACAGGGGGCGGCAGATACGCAGTATTTT
CDR3 protein: CASSSSGQGAADTQYF
clone size: few
D gene: TRBD1
CDR3 length: 16
J gene: TRBJ2-3
V gene: TRBV7-2

CDR3 DNA: TGTGCCAGCAGCTTACATGAGAAGAACACCGGGGAGCTGTTTTTT
CDR3 protein: CASSLHEKNTGELFF
clone size: few
D gene: .
CDR3 length: 15
J gene: TRBJ2-2
V gene: TRBV7-8

CDR3 DNA: TGTGCCAGCAGCTCAGTGTCGGGACTCGGCAATCAGCCCCAGCATTTT
CDR3 protein: CASSSVSGLGNQPQHF
clone size: .
D gene: .
CDR3 length: 16
J gene: TRBJ1-5
V gene: TRBV7-8

CDR3 DNA: TGTGCCAGCAGCTTAGTGGGACAGGGGTACTACGAGCAGTACTTC
CDR3 protein: CASSLVGQGYYEQYF
clone size: many
D gene: TRBD1
CDR3 length: 15
J gene: TRBJ2-7
V gene: TRBV7-2

CDR3 DNA: TGTGCCAGCAGTGATCAGGGGGCATTGACCGGGGAGCTGTTTTTT
CDR3 protein: CASSDQGALTGELFF
clone size: many
D gene: TRBD1
CDR3 length: 15
J gene: TRBJ2-2
V gene: TRBV28

CDR3 DNA: TGCGCCAGCAGCTTGGAACTAGCGGGAGGCAATGAGCAGTTCTTC
CDR3 protein: CASSLELAGGNEQFF
clone size: many
D gene: TRBD2
CDR3 length: 15
J gene: TRBJ2-1
V gene: TRBV5-1

CDR3 DNA: TGTGCCAGCAGTCCGGCGCAGAGTGTTTCGGAGACCCAGTACTTC
CDR3 protein: CASSPAQSVSETQYF
clone size: many
D gene: .
CDR3 length: 15
J gene: TRBJ2-5
V gene: TRBV6-5

CDR3 DNA: TGCAGTGCCCAACAGGGGGTGGGGGAGCAGTACTTC
CDR3 protein: CSAQQGVGEQYF
clone size: .
D gene: TRBD1
CDR3 length: 12
J gene: TRBJ2-7
V gene: TRBV20-1

CDR3 DNA: TGTGCCAGCAGTTCCACCTGGGTTACCAATCAGCCCCAGCATTTT
CDR3 protein: CASSSTWVTNQPQHF
clone size: few
D gene: .
CDR3 length: 15
J gene: TRBJ1-5
V gene: TRBV2

CDR3 DNA: TGCAGCGTTCGCCCACGAGGTAATGAGCAGTTCTTC
CDR3 protein: CSVRPRGNEQFF
clone size: many
D gene: .
CDR3 length: 12
J gene: TRBJ2-1
V gene: TRBV29-1

CDR3 DNA: TGTGCCAGCAGTGAATTGGGGGGCTATGGCTACACCTTC
CDR3 protein: CASSELGGYGYTF
clone size: many
D gene: .
CDR3 length: 13
J gene: TRBJ1-2
V gene: TRBV25-1

CDR3 DNA: TGTGCCAGCAGCTTGGGAGTTGGGAGCAACTACAATGAGCAGTTCTTC
CDR3 protein: CASSLGVGSNYNEQFF
clone size: many
D gene: .
CDR3 length: 16
J gene: TRBJ2-1
V gene: TRBV5-6